The 2 T cell receptor beta chains listed next were all sequenced from one sample in a study of T cell responses to AZD1222 COVID-19 vaccine. TCRdb keeps only in-frame clones here, not all; method: immunoSEQ multiplex PCR. The data contain around 100,000 clones, 87% of them seen just once; the ten biggest clones take up 4% to 4.5%. The source material was peripheral blood, sampled on day 0 of MenACWY control vaccination. These receptors were collected from an adult in good health.

The chain is built from TRBV7-9 and TRBJ1-1; 7 nucleotides line up with TRBD1. Germline V gene lookup returns CDR1 SEHNR and CDR2 FQNEAQ (reference sequence). The CDR3 is made up of 14 amino acids. Trimming cost V 0 bases and J 3 bases; bases outside gene matches: 1. CDR3 sequence (DNA): TGTGCCAGCAGCTTAGCCGGGACAGACACTGAAGCTTTCTTT. Translation: CASSLAGTDTEAFF.

The chain uses TRBV19 and TRBJ1-5; 7 nucleotides align to TRBD1. After removal of 7 bases from V and 1 base from J, the junction contained 7 bases not matched to a gene. The CDR3 extends over 15 amino acids. CDR1 LNHDA and CDR2 SQIVND come from the germline V gene (reference sequence). The CDR3 region has the DNA TGTGCCAGTACTCTTACAGGGGCGAGCAATCAGCCCCAGCATTTT. Translated: CASTLTGASNQPQHF.